This is a list of T cell receptor beta chains from one sample in a study of CD8 T cells in ankylosing spondylitis. TCRdb ran MiXCR on the 5' RACE reads and lists one entry per CDR3 protein. The sample shows a few hundred thousand distinct CDR3 sequences, 9.5% to 15% of them seen only once. The sequenced material came from blood, either unsorted or a sorted T cell fraction (not recorded which). The receptor source for this set is a male donor with ankylosing spondylitis. Each CDR3 is given with its conserved first and last residue. Fields, in order: clone size, V gene, D gene, CDR3 length, J gene, CDR3 protein, CDR3 DNA. The D gene is left open where the match is weak. A clone size is listed for some rows: how often the clone was seen (once, few, many), or a class if it is expanded.

few	TRBV7-8	.	15	TRBJ2-3	CASSPQLSSTDTQYF	TGTGCCAGCAGCCCGCAGCTATCTAGCACAGATACGCAGTATTTT
many	TRBV7-9	.	16	TRBJ1-2	CASSLMPGTPNYGYTF	TGTGCCAGCAGCTTAATGCCCGGGACACCAAACTATGGCTACACCTTC
few	TRBV20-1	TRBD2	13	TRBJ2-3	CSARSSGTDTQYF	TGCAGTGCTAGATCTAGCGGGACAGATACGCAGTATTTT
few	TRBV10-3	TRBD1	14	TRBJ2-7	CAISGTGTHGEQYF	TGTGCCATCAGTGGGACAGGGACACATGGCGAGCAGTACTTC
many	TRBV5-1	TRBD1	17	TRBJ2-4	CASSSTGTGGGKNIQYF	TGCGCCAGCAGTTCTACCGGGACAGGGGGTGGCAAAAACATTCAGTACTTC
many	TRBV21-1	.	14	TRBJ2-1	CASSKDREYNEQFF	TGTGCCAGCAGCAAAGATAGGGAGTACAATGAGCAGTTCTTC
.	TRBV29-1	TRBD2	14	TRBJ2-3	CSVDASGTTDTQYF	TGCAGCGTTGACGCTAGCGGGACTACAGATACGCAGTATTTT
.	TRBV11-2	.	17	TRBJ2-2	CASSLVYRELNTGELFF	TGTGCCAGCAGCTTAGTATACAGGGAACTGAACACCGGGGAGCTGTTTTTT
few	TRBV12-3/TRBV12-4	.	14	TRBJ2-7	CASRLAVSSYEQYF	TGTGCCAGCAGGTTAGCGGTCAGCTCCTACGAGCAGTACTTC
.	TRBV29-1	.	10	TRBJ2-3	CSVRRDTQYF	TGCAGCGTACGTCGGGATACGCAGTATTTT
few	TRBV7-8	.	14	TRBJ1-3	CASSLMRVGNTIYF	TGTGCCAGCAGCTTAATGAGGGTGGGGAACACCATATATTTT
once	TRBV3-1	.	13	TRBJ2-7	CASRSGPPYEQYF	TGTGCCAGCCGCAGCGGTCCTCCCTACGAGCAGTACTTC
.	TRBV9	TRBD2	15	TRBJ2-7	CASSEGLAVSYEQYF	TGTGCCAGCAGCGAGGGACTAGCGGTATCCTACGAGCAGTACTTC
.	TRBV3-1	.	12	TRBJ2-7	CASSQTSGLQYF	TGTGCCAGCAGCCAAACCAGCGGGCTTCAGTACTTC
few	TRBV15	.	15	TRBJ2-3	CATSSGGYSTDTQYF	TGTGCCACCAGCAGTGGCGGGTATAGCACAGATACGCAGTATTTT
few	TRBV6-1	.	13	TRBJ1-4	CASMGPALRKLFF	TGTGCCAGCATGGGACCAGCCTTACGGAAACTGTTTTTT
many	TRBV20-1	.	13	TRBJ2-5	CSAPEAGRKTQYF	TGCAGTGCTCCAGAAGCAGGGCGGAAGACCCAGTACTTC
.	TRBV15	.	17	TRBJ1-5	CATSRDPAGAPNQPQHF	TGTGCCACCAGCAGAGATCCGGCAGGGGCGCCCAATCAGCCCCAGCATTTT
.	TRBV7-8	TRBD2	16	TRBJ2-3	CASSINRLAGWDTQYF	TGTGCCAGCAGCATCAATCGGCTAGCGGGATGGGATACGCAGTATTTT
.	TRBV5-1	.	13	TRBJ1-4	CASSSSSGEKLFF	TGCGCCAGCAGCTCTAGCTCAGGTGAAAAACTGTTTTTT
.	TRBV11-2	.	14	TRBJ2-1	CASSLVGGNNEQFF	TGTGCCAGCAGCTTAGTAGGGGGTAACAATGAGCAGTTCTTC
many	TRBV5-1	TRBD2	17	TRBJ2-5	CASSSIQTSGRTGTQYF	TGCGCCAGCAGCTCCATTCAGACTAGCGGGAGAACTGGGACCCAGTACTTC
many	TRBV7-9	TRBD2	13	TRBJ2-5	CASSWGLQETQYF	TGTGCCAGCAGCTGGGGACTACAAGAGACCCAGTACTTC
few	TRBV5-1	TRBD2	14	TRBJ2-1	CASSSSGNGNEQFF	TGCGCCAGCAGCTCCAGCGGGAATGGCAATGAGCAGTTCTTC
.	TRBV27	TRBD2	18	TRBJ2-6	CASRSGRTLFSGANVLTF	TGTGCCAGCCGGTCCGGGAGGACGCTCTTCTCTGGGGCCAACGTCCTGACTTTC
.	TRBV12-3/TRBV12-4	TRBD2	13	TRBJ2-2	CASSLGRGGELFF	TGTGCCAGCAGTTTGGGGAGGGGCGGGGAGCTGTTTTTT
few	TRBV3-1	.	13	TRBJ1-1	CASSRNGPTEAFF	TGTGCCAGCAGCCGTAACGGGCCCACTGAAGCTTTCTTT
few	TRBV7-2	.	14	TRBJ2-1	CASSPVDANNEQFF	TGTGCCAGCAGCCCCGTGGACGCGAACAATGAGCAGTTCTTC
.	TRBV6-1	.	16	TRBJ1-2	CASSEGAGRGPYGYTF	TGTGCCAGCAGTGAAGGGGCAGGGCGGGGGCCCTATGGCTACACCTTC
.	TRBV6-1	.	14	TRBJ2-1	CASRPRIDYNEQFF	TGTGCCAGCAGGCCCCGGATCGATTACAATGAGCAGTTCTTC
.	TRBV3-1	.	16	TRBJ1-1	CASSQVGRHSNTEAFF	TGTGCCAGCAGCCAAGTCGGCCGACACTCGAACACTGAAGCTTTCTTT
.	TRBV5-1	.	15	TRBJ2-5	CASNRDTAVQETQYF	TGCGCCAGCAATCGGGACACCGCTGTCCAAGAGACCCAGTACTTC
many	TRBV29-1	.	14	TRBJ2-2	CSAAGFVNTGELFF	TGCAGCGCCGCGGGCTTTGTGAACACCGGGGAGCTGTTTTTT
.	TRBV20-1	.	15	TRBJ2-1	CSARDPRGVGNEQFF	TGCAGTGCTAGAGATCCCCGGGGCGTGGGGAATGAGCAGTTCTTC
.	TRBV5-5	.	14	TRBJ1-2	CASSLPGMDYGYTF	TGTGCCAGCAGCTTGCCAGGGATGGACTATGGCTACACCTTC
.	TRBV20-1	.	14	TRBJ1-5	CSAQNRNSNQPQHF	TGCAGTGCTCAGAACCGAAATAGCAATCAGCCCCAGCATTTT
few	TRBV7-9	.	13	TRBJ2-1	CATLQGGLDEQFF	TGTGCCACGTTGCAAGGCGGACTCGATGAGCAGTTCTTC
.	TRBV28	.	14	TRBJ2-1	CASSSLEVRNEQFF	TGTGCCAGCAGTTCCTTAGAGGTGCGAAATGAGCAGTTCTTC
.	TRBV20-1	TRBD1	14	TRBJ2-2	CSADRGRDTGELFF	TGCAGTGCTGACAGGGGGCGAGACACCGGGGAGCTGTTTTTT
.	TRBV7-2	.	12	TRBJ2-5	CASSFGPPTQYF	TGTGCCAGCAGCTTTGGGCCCCCGACCCAGTACTTC
few	TRBV7-9	.	13	TRBJ2-7	CASSLASVYEQYF	TGTGCCAGCAGCTTAGCGTCCGTATACGAGCAGTACTTC
many	TRBV5-1	.	14	TRBJ1-2	CASSWEGGDFGYTF	TGCGCCAGCAGCTGGGAAGGAGGAGATTTTGGCTACACCTTC
few	TRBV5-1	TRBD1	15	TRBJ2-7	CASSSRGPGSYEQYF	TGCGCCAGCAGCTCGAGGGGGCCTGGATCCTACGAGCAGTACTTC
.	TRBV20-1	TRBD2	12	TRBJ2-3	CSAPGAGGPQYF	TGCAGTGCTCCCGGGGCGGGAGGGCCCCAGTATTTT
many	TRBV5-1	.	14	TRBJ2-7	CASSSRTDSYEQYF	TGCGCCAGCAGCTCCCGAACTGACAGCTACGAGCAGTACTTC
many	TRBV12-3/TRBV12-4	.	13	TRBJ1-1	CATNQGRNTEAFF	TGTGCCACAAACCAGGGGAGGAACACTGAAGCTTTCTTT
.	TRBV7-2	TRBD1	14	TRBJ1-1	CASSPDRAWTEAFF	TGTGCCAGCAGCCCAGACAGGGCTTGGACTGAAGCTTTCTTT
.	TRBV2	.	15	TRBJ2-6	CASSQGEAGANVLTF	TGTGCCAGCAGTCAAGGGGAAGCTGGGGCCAACGTCCTGACTTTC
few	TRBV18	.	13	TRBJ2-2	CASSGITAGELFF	TGTGCCAGCTCGGGGATTACGGCGGGGGAGCTGTTTTTT
.	TRBV12-3/TRBV12-4	TRBD1	14	TRBJ1-3	CASSTRGTGNTIYF	TGTGCCAGCAGCACCAGGGGGACTGGAAACACCATATATTTT
.	TRBV28	TRBD1	12	TRBJ2-7	CASTRQGYEQYF	TGTGCCAGCACCCGACAGGGCTACGAGCAGTACTTC